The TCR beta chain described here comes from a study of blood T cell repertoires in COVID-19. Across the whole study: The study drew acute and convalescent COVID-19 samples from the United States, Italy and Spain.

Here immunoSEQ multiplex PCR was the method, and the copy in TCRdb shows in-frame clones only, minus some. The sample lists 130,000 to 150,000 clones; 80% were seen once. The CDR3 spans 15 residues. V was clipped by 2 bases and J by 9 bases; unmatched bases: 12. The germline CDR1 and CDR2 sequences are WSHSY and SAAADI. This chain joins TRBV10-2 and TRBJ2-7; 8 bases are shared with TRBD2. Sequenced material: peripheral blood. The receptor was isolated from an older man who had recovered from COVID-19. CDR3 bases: TGCGCCAGCAGTGAGATGGCGGGAGGAACCCGGGCGCAGTACTTC. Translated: CASSEMAGGTRAQYF.